This T cell receptor beta chain is drawn from a study of CD8 T cells in ankylosing spondylitis. Broader study findings: Significant enrichment of disease-linked clones was reported in matched ankylosing spondylitis synovial fluid. What seemed typical of ankylosing spondylitis blood was a TCR beta motif built from roughly eight highly homologous variants.

TCRdb itself ran the 5' RACE reads through MiXCR, one entry per CDR3 protein. This table has a few hundred thousand distinct CDR3 sequences, 20% to 25% appearing once. This clonotype was detected ten times or more. Antigen specificity is unknown. Germline CDR1 is SQVTM and CDR2 is ANQGSEA. The CDR3 is 16 residues long. The trim removed 7 bases at V and 2 bases at J, leaving 13 bases unmatched. The TCR was taken from a male donor with ankylosing spondylitis. The chain recombines TRBV29-1 with TRBJ2-1; 8 positions agree with TRBD1. The sequenced sample consisted of blood, either unsorted or a sorted T cell fraction (not recorded which). Here the CDR3 DNA reads TGCAGCGGTTTGATGCAGGGGGCCGGCGCCTACAATGAGCAGTTCTTC. The encoded protein is CSGLMQGAGAYNEQFF.